These 18 T cell receptor beta chains were sequenced from one sample in a study of cytomegalovirus exposure and HLA in healthy donors. Primers: 60 Vbeta forward and 13 Jbeta reverse. Generated by immunoSEQ multiplex PCR, the TCRdb table keeps only in-frame clones and is missing some. In the table there are 120,000 to 150,000 clones, approximately 80% of which are singletons. The sample consisted of PBMCs. The receptors originated from a male donor in good health and CMV-seronegative.

The chain recombines TRBV11-3 with TRBJ2-2; perhaps TRBD2 as D (6 bases). Germline values: CDR1 SGHNT, CDR2 YENEEA. V was clipped by 5 bases and J by 6 bases, with 10 bases between them. This CDR3 region has 13 residues. CDR3 amino acids: CASSQIAAGELFF. The CDR3 DNA follows: TGTGCCAGCAGCCAGATAGCGGCCGGGGAGCTGTTTTTT.

The rearrangement joins TRBV2 to TRBJ1-4; TRBD1 matches at 10 bases. This CDR3 spans 15 amino acids. The V and J ends lost 6 bases and 5 bases, in that order; junction bases with no gene match: 6. Germline values: CDR1 SNHLY, CDR2 FYNNEI. The CDR3 DNA follows: TGTGCCAGCAGCTCCGGACAGGGGGGAAATGAAAAACTGTTTTTT. Protein product: CASSSGQGGNEKLFF.

This clone was recorded only once. The CDR3 reads CASSQLAGGPVGTDTQYF. Written as DNA, the CDR3 is TGCGCCAGCAGCCAACTAGCGGGGGGGCCAGTTGGCACAGATACGCAGTATTTT. V and J are TRBV4-3 and TRBJ2-3; 12 positions agree with TRBD2. CDR3 size: 18 residues. V dropped 2 bases and J dropped 1; count of bases not matched to a gene: 7. The germline V gene has CDR1 LGHNA and CDR2 YSLEER.

The chain carries TRBV7-9 and TRBJ2-6; possibly TRBD1 for D (5 bases). The V gene lost 2 bases and the J gene lost 0 bases, with 8 bases spanning the gap. The germline CDR1 and CDR2 sequences are SEHNR and FQNEAQ (reference sequence). This CDR3 has 16 amino acids. CDR3 nucleotides: TGTGCCAGCAGCTTAACAGGTTCCTCTGGGGCCAACGTCCTGACTTTC. Its protein is CASSLTGSSGANVLTF.

The chain is built from TRBV4-3 and TRBJ2-7; 7 nucleotides agree with TRBD2. There are 14 residues in the CDR3. Germline V gives CDR1 LGHNA, CDR2 YSLEER. The V and J ends lost 4 bases and 2 bases, in that order; junction bases with no gene match: 5. CDR3 DNA: TGCGCCAGCAGCCCCTCGGGACTAACCTACGAGCAGTACTTC. It is translated as CASSPSGLTYEQYF.

The rearrangement joins TRBV20-1 to TRBJ1-2, with a tentative D call TRBD1 (5 bases). Germline V lookup: CDR1 DFQATT, CDR2 SNEGSKA (reference sequence). Trimming cost V 4 bases and J 8 bases, with 11 bases left between them. The CDR3 has 11 residues. DNA of the CDR3: TGCAGTGCTACCGGGGGGGGAGGCTACACCTTC. It encodes CSATGGGGYTF.

This clone was seen a single time. The rearrangement joins TRBV9 to TRBJ1-6; D possibly corresponds to TRBD1 (5 bases). V shed 3 bases and J shed 7 bases, with 11 bases lying between them. CDR3 length equals 14 residues. Germline lookup yields CDR1 SGDLS and CDR2 YYNGEE. The chain's CDR3 is CASSAQGGNSPLHF. CDR3 nucleotides: TGTGCCAGCAGCGCCCAGGGAGGGAATTCACCCCTCCACTTT. Complete variable domain (other parts from reference TRBV9 and TRBJ1-6): DSGVTQTPKHLITATGQRVTLRCSPRSGDLSVYWYQQSLDQGLQFLIQYYNGEERAKGNILERFSAQQFPDLHSELNLSSLELGDSALYFCASSAQGGNSPLHFGNGTRLTVT.

In its sample, this clone was seen a few times. The rearrangement links TRBV7-8 to TRBJ2-5, with a tentative D call TRBD1 (6 bases). The germline V and J ends were trimmed by 3 bases and 4 bases, with 18 bases remaining between them. Germline V lookup: CDR1 SGHVS, CDR2 FQNEAQ. The CDR3 totals 16 residues. The CDR3 protein is CASSFIRDTRRETQYF. The CDR3 DNA reads TGTGCCAGCAGCTTTATCCGGGACACTAGACGAGAGACCCAGTACTTC.

The chain is built from TRBV18 and TRBJ2-7, with 13 positions matching TRBD2. The CDR3 length is 19 residues. The J segment lost 0 bases and the V segment lost 3 bases, leaving 11 bases of the junction unmatched. Germline V gene data show CDR1 as KGHSH and CDR2 as LQKENI. CDR3 DNA sequence: TGTGCCAGCTCACCGATTACGACTAGCGGGGGGTCCACCTCCTACGAGCAGTACTTC. This encodes CASSPITTSGGSTSYEQYF. Using reference TRBV18 and TRBJ2-7 for the parts outside the CDR3, the full variable domain is NAGVMQNPRHLVRRRGQEARLRCSPMKGHSHVYWYRQLPEEGLKFMVYLQKENIIDESGMPKERFSAEFPKEGPSILRIQQVVRGDSAAYFCASSPITTSGGSTSYEQYFGPGTRLTVT.

CDR3 residues: CAISEFGQGANYGYTF. CDR3 coding DNA: TGTGCCATCAGTGAGTTCGGACAGGGGGCTAACTATGGCTACACCTTC. The chain employs TRBV10-3 and TRBJ1-2, with 10 bases aligning to TRBD1. CDR3 length: 16 residues. Germline CDR1 reads ENHRY; CDR2 reads SYGVKD. Trimming cost V 1 base and J 0 bases; bases outside gene matches: 2.

The chain links TRBV10-2 to TRBJ1-1, with TRBD1 matching over 7 bases. Germline CDR1 reads WSHSY; CDR2 reads SAAADI. The V gene end was trimmed by 3 bases and the J gene end by 1 base; junction bases not matched to a gene: 5. CDR3 length: 15 amino acids. CDR3 DNA sequence: TGCGCCAGCAGTGACCCAGGGGGAAAGAACACTGAAGCTTTCTTT. It translates to CASSDPGGKNTEAFF.

V and J are TRBV9 and TRBJ1-2; D may be TRBD1 (5 bases). Germline V CDR1 and CDR2: SGDLS, YYNGEE. The V gene lost 6 bases and the J gene lost 8 bases, with 14 bases spanning the gap. CDR3 length: 12 residues. The CDR3 coding sequence is TGTGCCAGCACCAGTCAGGGCGCGGGCTACACCTTC. Translating it yields CASTSQGAGYTF. Looking up the rest from reference TRBV9 and TRBJ1-2 gives the full variable domain: DSGVTQTPKHLITATGQRVTLRCSPRSGDLSVYWYQQSLDQGLQFLIQYYNGEERAKGNILERFSAQQFPDLHSELNLSSLELGDSALYFCASTSQGAGYTFGSGTRLTVV.

The chain employs TRBV5-4 and TRBJ2-5, with 7 bases identical to TRBD1. Germline trimming cut 3 bases from V and 5 bases from J; bases unmatched to any gene: 13. The germline V gene has CDR1 SGHNT and CDR2 YYREEE (reference sequence). The CDR3 consists of 16 residues. CDR3 nucleotides: TGTGCCAGCAGCTACCGGACAGGCGGTTATTGGGAGACCCAGTACTTC. Translated: CASSYRTGGYWETQYF.

The CDR3 loop is CASSSGQFGGELFF. The DNA of the CDR3 is TGTGCCAGTAGTAGCGGACAGTTTGGCGGGGAGCTGTTTTTT. The J gene is TRBJ2-2, the V gene TRBV19; D is perhaps TRBD1 (6 bases). The CDR3 runs to 14 residues. V was shortened by 4 bases and J by 7 bases, with 13 bases between the two germline ends. Per the germline V gene, CDR1 is LNHDA and CDR2 is SQIVND (reference sequence).

The V and J genes are TRBV5-1 and TRBJ2-1, with unresolved D. Germline V gene sequence: CDR1 SGHRS, CDR2 YFSETQ. V was shortened by 0 bases and J by 5 bases, with 18 bases between the two germline ends. CDR3 length: 17 amino acids. CDR3 protein: CASSLAPRNGFDNEQFF. In DNA, the CDR3 is TGCGCCAGCAGCTTGGCCCCCAGGAACGGTTTTGACAATGAGCAGTTCTTC.

The chain recombines TRBV28 with TRBJ2-1; TRBD1 aligns across 7 bases. Losses at the gene ends were 4 bases for V and 6 bases for J; bases not matched to a gene: 9. Germline CDR1 reads MDHEN; CDR2 reads SYDVKM. The CDR3 length is 15 residues. CDR3 amino acids: CASSYLTGQPNEQFF. The CDR3 bases are TGTGCCAGCAGTTACCTGACGGGACAGCCCAATGAGCAGTTCTTC. The full variable domain, completed using reference TRBV28 and TRBJ2-1, is DVKVTQSSRYLVKRTGEKVFLECVQDMDHENMFWYRQDPGLGLRLIYFSYDVKMKEKGDIPEGYSVSREKKERFSLILESASTNQTSMYLCASSYLTGQPNEQFFGPGTRLTVL.

The chain uses TRBV6-5 and TRBJ2-7; maybe TRBD2 (6 bases). Germline-derived CDR1 and CDR2 are MNHEY and SVGAGI. The CDR3 is 13 amino acids. V lost 2 bases, J lost 4 bases, and 9 bases lay in between. This CDR3 reads CASSYNGGYEQYF. As DNA, the CDR3 is TGTGCCAGCAGTTACAACGGGGGTTACGAGCAGTACTTC.

The chain links TRBV5-6 to TRBJ2-1, with D unresolved. Between the trimmed V and J ends, which lost 0 bases and 8 bases, there was a span of 3 bases. This CDR3 contains 11 residues. The germline CDR1 and CDR2 sequences are SGHDT and YYEEEE. The CDR3 protein is CASSLADEQFF. For the CDR3, the DNA is TGTGCCAGCAGCTTGGCCGATGAGCAGTTCTTC.